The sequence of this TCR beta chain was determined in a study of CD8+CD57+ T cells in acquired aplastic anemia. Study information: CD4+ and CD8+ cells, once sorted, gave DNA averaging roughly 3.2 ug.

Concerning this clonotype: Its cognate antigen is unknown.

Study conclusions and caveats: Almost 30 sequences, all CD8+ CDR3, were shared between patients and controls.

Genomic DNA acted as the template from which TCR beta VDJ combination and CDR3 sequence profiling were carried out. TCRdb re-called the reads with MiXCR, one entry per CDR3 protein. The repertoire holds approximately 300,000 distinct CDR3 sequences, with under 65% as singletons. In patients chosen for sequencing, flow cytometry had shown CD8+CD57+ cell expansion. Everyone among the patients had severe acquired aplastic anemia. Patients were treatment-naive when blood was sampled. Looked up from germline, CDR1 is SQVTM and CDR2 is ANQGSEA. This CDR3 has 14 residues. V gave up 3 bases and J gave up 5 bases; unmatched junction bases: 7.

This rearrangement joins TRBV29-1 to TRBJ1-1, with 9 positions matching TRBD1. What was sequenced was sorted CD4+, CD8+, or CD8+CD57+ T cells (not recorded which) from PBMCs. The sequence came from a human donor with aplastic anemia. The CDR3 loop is CSVDTGGSGTEAFF. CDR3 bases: TGCAGCGTTGATACAGGGGGCTCGGGGACTGAAGCTTTCTTT. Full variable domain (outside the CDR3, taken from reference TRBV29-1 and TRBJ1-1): SAVISQKPSRDICQRGTSLTIQCQVDSQVTMMFWYRQQPGQSLTLIATANQGSEATYESGFVIDKFPISRPNLTFSTLTVSNMSPEDSSIYLCSVDTGGSGTEAFFGQGTRLTVV.